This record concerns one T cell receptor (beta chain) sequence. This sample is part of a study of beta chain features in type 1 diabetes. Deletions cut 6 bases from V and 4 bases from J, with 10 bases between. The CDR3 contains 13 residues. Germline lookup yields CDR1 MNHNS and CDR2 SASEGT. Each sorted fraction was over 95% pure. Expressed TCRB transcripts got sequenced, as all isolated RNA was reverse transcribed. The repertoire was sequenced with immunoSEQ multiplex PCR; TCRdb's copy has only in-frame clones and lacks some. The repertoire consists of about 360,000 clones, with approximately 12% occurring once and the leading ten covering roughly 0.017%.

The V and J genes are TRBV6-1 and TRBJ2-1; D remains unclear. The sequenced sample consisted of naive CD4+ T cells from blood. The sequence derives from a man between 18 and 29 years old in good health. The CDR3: CASRVGGYNEQFF. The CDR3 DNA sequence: TGTGCCAGCAGGGTAGGCGGTTACAATGAGCAGTTCTTC.